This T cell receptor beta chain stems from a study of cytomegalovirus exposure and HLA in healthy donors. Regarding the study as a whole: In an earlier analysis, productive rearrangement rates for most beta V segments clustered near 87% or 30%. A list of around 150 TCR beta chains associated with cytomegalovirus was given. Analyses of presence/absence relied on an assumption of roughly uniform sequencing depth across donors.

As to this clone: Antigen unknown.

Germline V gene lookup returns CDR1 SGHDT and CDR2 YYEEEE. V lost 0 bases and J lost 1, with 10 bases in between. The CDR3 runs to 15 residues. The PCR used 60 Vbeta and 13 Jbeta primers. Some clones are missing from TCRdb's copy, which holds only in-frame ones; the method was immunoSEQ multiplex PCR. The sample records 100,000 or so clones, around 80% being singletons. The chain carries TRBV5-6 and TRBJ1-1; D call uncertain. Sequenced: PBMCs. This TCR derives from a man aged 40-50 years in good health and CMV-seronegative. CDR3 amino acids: CASSLGGIKNTEAFF. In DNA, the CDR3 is TGTGCCAGCAGCTTGGGAGGCATCAAGAACACTGAAGCTTTCTTT.